The clone carrying this T cell receptor beta chain occurred many times. Its antigen is currently unknown. This record belongs to a study of CD8 T cells in ankylosing spondylitis. Study outcomes and limitations: There was reportedly significant enrichment of clones that were disease-linked in matched ankylosing spondylitis synovial fluid.

Trimming took 1 base from V and 9 from J, leaving 13 bases between them. The germline V gene has CDR1 DFQATT and CDR2 SNEGSKA (reference sequence). The CDR3 runs 14 residues. Using quantitative 5'-RACE with molecular barcodes, the authors made TCR beta libraries. Using its own MiXCR run on the 5' RACE reads, TCRdb lists one record per CDR3 protein. Of some 270,000 distinct CDR3 sequences in the sample, around 32% are singletons; the top ten hold approximately 4%. The V and J genes are TRBV20-1 and TRBJ1-6, with TRBD1 as a possible D gene (5 bases). The TCR sequence derives from a male donor with ankylosing spondylitis or in good health (not recorded which). The sample comprised blood, either unsorted or a sorted T cell fraction (not recorded which). This CDR3 reads CSARAETESSPLHF. Written as DNA, the CDR3 is TGCAGTGCTAGAGCGGAGACAGAATCTTCACCCCTCCACTTT.